This entry concerns a single TCR beta chain. Its antigen is unknown. This sample stems from a study of T cell repertoires in cytomegalovirus infection. Background on the study: CMV infection and matching HLA type were both indicated by public TCR beta signatures.

General study points: It was HLA-C-restricted CMV-specific TCR beta clonotypes that dominated the response ex vivo. Of the TCR beta families, the public ones yielded a cumulative frequency that identified carriers of CMV plus the relevant HLA.

TCRdb independently ran MiXCR on the reads; one entry per CDR3 protein. The sample contains approximately 750,000 distinct CDR3 sequences, 35% to 40% of which appear only once. Trimming cost V 11 bases and J 6 bases; bases outside gene matches: 21. Germline V lookup: CDR1 MNHEY, CDR2 SMNVEV (reference sequence). The CDR3 runs to 16 residues. This receptor was taken from a human donor in good health (CMV status not recorded). Some clones in this sample may be carry-over from other donors' samples. The V call is TRBV27, the J call TRBJ2-7, with 8 bases that match TRBD2. The sequencing input was PBMCs. CDR3: CAPGGANRSPTIEQYF. DNA for the CDR3: TGTGCCCCCGGGGGGGCGAACCGAAGTCCGACGATCGAGCAGTACTTC.